A single TCR beta chain is shown here with its context. Its antigen is unknown. The sample comes from a study of radiotherapy plus CTLA-4 blockade in lung cancer. Overall study: Disease control was achieved by 31% of patients, and objective responses by more than 15%. Study-wide points: Blood saw expansion of tumor-derived TCR clones after radiotherapy plus ipilimumab. How blood T cell clones changed early, along with interferon-beta, reportedly forecast response best.

Patients had chemo-refractory metastatic non-small-cell lung cancer and received focal radiation plus CTLA-4 blockade that used ipilimumab. Germline trimming cut 6 bases from V and 0 bases from J; bases unmatched to any gene: 5. The CDR3 has 14 amino acids. The germline V gene encodes CDR1 SGHRS and CDR2 YFSETQ. Clones were read by immunoSEQ multiplex PCR, and TCRdb kept only the in-frame ones, dropping some. Of about 60,000 clones detected, around four fifths appear once; the ten largest clones hold around 4%. The input for sequencing was peripheral blood, taken from a patient treated with radiotherapy plus ipilimumab. This chain connects TRBV5-1 to TRBJ2-7; 8 bases align to TRBD1. This clonotype originated in a human donor with non-small cell lung cancer who had a partial response to radiotherapy plus ipilimumab. Here the CDR3 reads CASTNQGASYEQYF. CDR3 DNA sequence: TGCGCCAGCACCAATCAGGGGGCCTCCTACGAGCAGTACTTC.